These T cell receptor beta chains were read from a single sample in a study of Graves' ophthalmopathy and Graves' hyperthyroidism. Via MiXCR, TCRdb re-called the multiplex PCR reads, giving one row per CDR3 protein. The table has 150,000 to 200,000 distinct CDR3 sequences, under 45% seen once. Sequencing input: peripheral blood. The receptors shown here come from a man aged 30-40 years with Graves' ophthalmopathy. Both conserved end residues are part of each CDR3. Fields, in order: clone size, D gene, V gene, J gene, CDR3 protein, CDR3 DNA. The D gene is left open where the match is weak. Clone size is stated in some rows and not others, as once, few, many or a class when expanded.

>few|.|TRBV6-5|TRBJ1-1
CASSSPYRQLRNTEAFF
TGTGCCAGCAGTTCCCCCTACCGACAGTTGAGAAACACTGAAGCTTTCTTT
>once|.|TRBV6-1|TRBJ1-1
CASSEHSDTEAFF
TGTGCCAGCAGTGAACATTCGGACACTGAAGCTTTCTTT
>.|.|TRBV6-2/TRBV6-3|TRBJ2-7
CASSNGQSSYEQYF
TGTGCCAGCAGCAATGGACAGTCTTCCTACGAGCAGTACTTC
>many|.|TRBV4-1|TRBJ1-1
CASSQPLRKGSTKAFF
TGCGCCAGCAGCCAACCCCTACGTAAGGGGTCGACTAAAGCTTTCTTT
>few|TRBD1|TRBV19|TRBJ1-5
CASSGGTGNRPQHF
TGTGCCAGTAGTGGGGGGACAGGCAATCGGCCCCAGCATTTT
>many|.|TRBV29-1|TRBJ2-5
CSVVGRSSDQETQYF
TGCAGCGTCGTCGGCAGGTCTAGCGACCAAGAGACCCAGTACTTC
>many|.|TRBV5-1|TRBJ2-4
CASSGAGLVAKNIQYF
TGCGCCAGCAGCGGGGCAGGCTTGGTAGCCAAAAACATTCAGTACTTC
>many|.|TRBV30|TRBJ1-1
CAWSAGREAEAFF
TGTGCCTGGAGTGCGGGGCGGGAGGCTGAAGCTTTCTTT
>.|.|TRBV2|TRBJ1-5
CASSEEQTGGNQPQHF
TGTGCCAGCAGTGAAGAACAGACAGGCGGCAATCAGCCCCAGCATTTT
>many|.|TRBV6-5|TRBJ2-7
CASSLQYEQYF
TGTGCCAGCAGTCTACAGTACGAGCAGTACTTC
>.|TRBD1|TRBV7-2|TRBJ2-5
CASSRPTGSRETQYF
TGTGCCAGCAGCCGTCCGACAGGGAGTCGGGAGACCCAGTACTTC
>.|.|TRBV11-2|TRBJ1-1
CASSLGYTGWEYTEAFF
TGTGCCAGCAGCTTAGGTTATACAGGGTGGGAGTACACTGAAGCTTTCTTT
>.|.|TRBV29-1|TRBJ2-7
CSVVGQGVAGEQYF
TGCAGCGTTGTGGGGCAGGGAGTCGCGGGCGAGCAGTACTTC
>once|.|TRBV12-3/TRBV12-4|TRBJ1-2
CASSLGQVGTYGYTF
TGTGCCAGCAGTTTAGGGCAGGTGGGCACCTATGGCTACACCTTC
>many|.|TRBV5-5|TRBJ2-2
CASSLGLSVGELFF
TGTGCCAGCAGCCTCGGTTTGTCCGTCGGGGAGCTGTTTTTT
>.|TRBD1|TRBV6-1|TRBJ1-2
CASSNAGGTANYGYTF
TGTGCCAGCAGCAACGCAGGGGGGACAGCTAACTATGGCTACACCTTC
>many|TRBD2|TRBV30|TRBJ2-5
CAWSTSGGETQYF
TGTGCCTGGAGTACCTCGGGGGGAGAGACCCAGTACTTC
>.|.|TRBV6-1|TRBJ1-5
CASRGTGTPSNQPQHF
TGTGCCAGCAGGGGAACAGGAACCCCTAGCAATCAGCCCCAGCATTTT
>few|.|TRBV2|TRBJ1-1
CASSELLENTEAFF
TGTGCCAGCAGTGAGCTGTTGGAGAACACTGAGGCTTTCTTT
>many|.|TRBV12-3/TRBV12-4|TRBJ2-2
CASSHNTGELFF
TGTGCCAGCAGCCATAACACCGGGGAGCTGTTTTTT
>.|TRBD1|TRBV12-3/TRBV12-4|TRBJ2-5
CASSEGTTGVETQYF
TGTGCCAGCAGTGAAGGGACGACAGGGGTTGAGACCCAGTACTTC
>.|.|TRBV6-2/TRBV6-3|TRBJ1-2
CASSYGDGSTYGYTF
TGTGCCAGCAGTTATGGGGACGGTTCCACTTATGGCTACACCTTC
>.|TRBD1|TRBV2|TRBJ2-5
CASSEGPGTAQGETQYF
TGTGCCAGCAGTGAAGGACCCGGGACAGCGCAGGGGGAGACCCAGTACTTC
>.|.|TRBV6-1|TRBJ2-7
CASRGGAGKSYEQYF
TGTGCCAGCAGGGGGGGGGCAGGGAAGTCCTACGAGCAGTACTTC
>many|.|TRBV20-1|TRBJ2-7
CSARDSESYEQYF
TGCAGTGCTAGAGATTCAGAGTCCTACGAGCAGTACTTC
>.|TRBD2|TRBV19|TRBJ2-5
CASSIDLVASGSLQETQYF
TGTGCCAGTAGTATAGATCTAGTGGCTAGCGGGAGTTTACAAGAGACCCAGTACTTC
>once|.|TRBV7-2|TRBJ2-2
CASSLGRAAVELFF
TGTGCCAGCAGCTTAGGGAGGGCAGCGGTGGAGCTGTTTTTT
>many|.|TRBV24-1|TRBJ2-7
CATSGSFGEEQYF
TGTGCCACCAGTGGCTCGTTTGGGGAGGAGCAGTACTTC
>many|.|TRBV19|TRBJ2-7
CASSGTGSSSYEQYF
TGTGCCAGTAGTGGAACAGGATCGAGCTCCTACGAGCAGTACTTC
>.|.|TRBV6-5|TRBJ1-5
CASSNSRGANQPQHF
TGTGCCAGCAGTAACTCTCGAGGGGCCAATCAGCCCCAGCATTTT
>medium-sized|TRBD1|TRBV9|TRBJ1-2
CASSPLADRVYGYTF
TGTGCCAGCAGCCCCTTGGCGGACAGGGTCTATGGCTACACCTTC
>few|.|TRBV6-1|TRBJ1-2
CASRPGLGGYTF
TGTGCCAGCAGACCCGGACTTGGGGGCTACACCTTC